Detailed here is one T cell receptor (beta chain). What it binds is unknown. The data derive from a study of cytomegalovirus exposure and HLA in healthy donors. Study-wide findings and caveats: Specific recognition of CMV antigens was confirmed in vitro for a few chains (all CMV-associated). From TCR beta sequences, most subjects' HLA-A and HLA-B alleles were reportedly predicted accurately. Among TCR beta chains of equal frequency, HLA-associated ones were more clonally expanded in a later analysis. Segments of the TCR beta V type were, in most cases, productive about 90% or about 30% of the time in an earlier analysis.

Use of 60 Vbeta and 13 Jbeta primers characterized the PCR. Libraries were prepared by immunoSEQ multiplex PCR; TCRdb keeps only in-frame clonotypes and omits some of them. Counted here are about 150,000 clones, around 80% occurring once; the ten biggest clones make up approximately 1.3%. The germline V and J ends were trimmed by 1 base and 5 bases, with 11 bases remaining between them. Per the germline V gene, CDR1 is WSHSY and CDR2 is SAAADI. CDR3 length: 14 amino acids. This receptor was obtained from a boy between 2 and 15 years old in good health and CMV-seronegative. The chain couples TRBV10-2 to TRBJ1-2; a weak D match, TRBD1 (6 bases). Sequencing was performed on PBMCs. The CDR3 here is CASSEFQGRYGYTF. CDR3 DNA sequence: TGCGCCAGCAGTGAGTTCCAGGGGCGGTATGGCTACACCTTC.